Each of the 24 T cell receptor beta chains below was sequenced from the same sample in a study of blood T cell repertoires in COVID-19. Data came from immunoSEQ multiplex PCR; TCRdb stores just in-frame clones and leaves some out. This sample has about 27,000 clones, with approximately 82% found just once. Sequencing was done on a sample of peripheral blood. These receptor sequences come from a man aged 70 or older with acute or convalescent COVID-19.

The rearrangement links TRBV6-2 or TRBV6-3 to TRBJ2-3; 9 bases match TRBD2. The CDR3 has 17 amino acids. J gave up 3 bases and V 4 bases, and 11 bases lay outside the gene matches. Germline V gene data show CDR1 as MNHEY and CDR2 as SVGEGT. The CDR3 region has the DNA TGTGCCAGCAGTTTCACGGTTACTAGCGGGTCGACAGATACGCAGTATTTT. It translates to CASSFTVTSGSTDTQYF.

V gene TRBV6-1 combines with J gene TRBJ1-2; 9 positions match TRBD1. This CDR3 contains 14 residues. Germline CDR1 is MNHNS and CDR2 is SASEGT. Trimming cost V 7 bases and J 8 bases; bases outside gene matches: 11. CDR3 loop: CASNKPGQGKGYTF. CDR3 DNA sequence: TGTGCCAGCAATAAACCGGGACAGGGAAAAGGCTACACCTTC.

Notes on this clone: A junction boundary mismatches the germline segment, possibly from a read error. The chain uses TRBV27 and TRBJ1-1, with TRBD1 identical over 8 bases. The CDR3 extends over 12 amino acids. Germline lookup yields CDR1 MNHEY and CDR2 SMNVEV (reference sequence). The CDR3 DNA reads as TGTGCCAGCAGTTTGATCCCGGGACAGGTTTCTTTT. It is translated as CASSLIPGQVSF.

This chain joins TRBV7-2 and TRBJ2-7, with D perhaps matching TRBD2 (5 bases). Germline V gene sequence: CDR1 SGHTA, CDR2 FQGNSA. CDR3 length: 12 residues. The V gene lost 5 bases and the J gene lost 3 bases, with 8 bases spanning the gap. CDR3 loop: CASSPTNYEQYF. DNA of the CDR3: TGTGCCAGCAGCCCGACTAACTACGAGCAGTACTTC.

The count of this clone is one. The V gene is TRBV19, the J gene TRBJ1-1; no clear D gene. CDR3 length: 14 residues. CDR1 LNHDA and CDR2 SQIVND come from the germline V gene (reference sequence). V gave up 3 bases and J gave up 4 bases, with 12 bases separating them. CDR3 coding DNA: TGTGCCAGTAGTATCGACCGAGGGAGCACTGAAGCTTTCTTT. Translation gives CASSIDRGSTEAFF.

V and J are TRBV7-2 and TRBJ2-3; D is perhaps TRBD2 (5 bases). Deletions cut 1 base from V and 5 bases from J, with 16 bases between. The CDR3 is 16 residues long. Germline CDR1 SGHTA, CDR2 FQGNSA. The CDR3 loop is CASSLGAAGGEDTQYF. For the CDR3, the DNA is TGTGCCAGCAGCTTAGGCGCTGCGGGTGGCGAAGATACGCAGTATTTT.

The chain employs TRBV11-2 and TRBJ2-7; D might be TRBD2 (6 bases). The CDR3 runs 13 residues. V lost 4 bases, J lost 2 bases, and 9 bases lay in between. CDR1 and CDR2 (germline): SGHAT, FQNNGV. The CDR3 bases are TGTGCCAGCAGCTCCGGGAGTACCTACGAGCAGTACTTC. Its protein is CASSSGSTYEQYF.

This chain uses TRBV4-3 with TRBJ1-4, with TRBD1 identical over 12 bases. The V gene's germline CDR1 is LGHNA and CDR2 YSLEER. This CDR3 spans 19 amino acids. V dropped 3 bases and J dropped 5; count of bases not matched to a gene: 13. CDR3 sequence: CASSQALTGTGGRNEKLFF. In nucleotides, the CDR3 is TGCGCCAGCAGCCAGGCCCTCACCGGGACAGGGGGCCGAAATGAAAAACTGTTTTTT.

CDR3: CASSYVQQREAFF. The CDR3 region has the DNA TGTGCCAGCAGTTACGTTCAGCAGCGAGAAGCTTTCTTT. This chain joins TRBV6-5 and TRBJ1-1, with no clear D. The CDR3 covers 13 residues. Trimming took 2 bases from V and 8 from J, leaving 12 bases between them. Germline V lookup: CDR1 MNHEY, CDR2 SVGAGI.

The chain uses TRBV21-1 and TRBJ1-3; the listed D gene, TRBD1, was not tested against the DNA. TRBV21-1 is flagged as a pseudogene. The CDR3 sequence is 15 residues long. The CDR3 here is CASSSAGRVGNTIYF. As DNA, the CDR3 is TGTGCCAGCAGCAGTGCAGGCAGGGTCGGAAACACCATATATTTT.

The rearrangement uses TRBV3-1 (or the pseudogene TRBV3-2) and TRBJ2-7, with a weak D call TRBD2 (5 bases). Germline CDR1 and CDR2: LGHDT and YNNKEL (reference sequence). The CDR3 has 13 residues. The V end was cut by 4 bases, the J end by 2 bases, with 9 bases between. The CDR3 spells CASSRGPTYEQYF. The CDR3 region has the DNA TGTGCCAGCAGCCGCGGGCCCACCTACGAGCAGTACTTC.

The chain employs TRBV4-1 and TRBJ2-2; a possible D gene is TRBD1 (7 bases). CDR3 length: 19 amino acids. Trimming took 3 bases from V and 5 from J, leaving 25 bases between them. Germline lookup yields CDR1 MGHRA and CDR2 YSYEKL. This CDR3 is CASSHPPRGTASSTGELFF. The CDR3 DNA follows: TGCGCCAGCAGCCATCCCCCTCGGGGGACAGCCTCGTCGACCGGGGAGCTGTTTTTT.

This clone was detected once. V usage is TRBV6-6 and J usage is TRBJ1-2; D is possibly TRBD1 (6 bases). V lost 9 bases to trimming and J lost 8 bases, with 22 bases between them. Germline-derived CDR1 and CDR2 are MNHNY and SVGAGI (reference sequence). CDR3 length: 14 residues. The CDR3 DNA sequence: TGTGCCAGTAAGAATGACAGGACTGATTGGGGCTACACCTTC. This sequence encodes CASKNDRTDWGYTF.

The CDR3 DNA follows: TGTGCCAGCAGGGGACAGGGCAATGAGCAGTTCTTC. Protein: CASRGQGNEQFF. V and J are TRBV12-3 or TRBV12-4 and TRBJ2-1; 9 nucleotides agree with TRBD1. The CDR3 loop spans 12 amino acids. J gave up 6 bases and V 6 bases, and 0 bases lay outside the gene matches.

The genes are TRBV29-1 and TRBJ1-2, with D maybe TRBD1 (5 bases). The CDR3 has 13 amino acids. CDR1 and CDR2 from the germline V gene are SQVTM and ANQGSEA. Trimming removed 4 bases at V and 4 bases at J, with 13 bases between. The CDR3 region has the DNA TGCAGCGTTGGCGGGGGGGAGGGCTATGGCTACACCTTC. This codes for CSVGGGEGYGYTF.

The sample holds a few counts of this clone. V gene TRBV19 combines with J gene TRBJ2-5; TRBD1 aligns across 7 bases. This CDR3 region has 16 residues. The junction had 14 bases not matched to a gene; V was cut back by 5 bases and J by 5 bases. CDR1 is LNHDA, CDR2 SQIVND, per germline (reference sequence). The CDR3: CASSSRTGGGMETQYF. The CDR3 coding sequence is TGTGCCAGTAGTTCCCGGACAGGTGGAGGTATGGAGACCCAGTACTTC.

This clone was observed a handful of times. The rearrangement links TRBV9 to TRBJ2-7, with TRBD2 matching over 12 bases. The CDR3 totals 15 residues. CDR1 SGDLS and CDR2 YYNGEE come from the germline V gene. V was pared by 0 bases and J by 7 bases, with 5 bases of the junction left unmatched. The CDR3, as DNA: TGTGCCAGCAGCGTAGCTAGCGGGAGGGCAGGGGAGCAGTACTTC. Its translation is CASSVASGRAGEQYF.

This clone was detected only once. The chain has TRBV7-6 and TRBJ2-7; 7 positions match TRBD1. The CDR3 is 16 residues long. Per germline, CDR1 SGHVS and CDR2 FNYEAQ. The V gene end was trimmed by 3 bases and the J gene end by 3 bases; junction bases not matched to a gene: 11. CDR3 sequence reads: CASSLGIGGSGYEQYF. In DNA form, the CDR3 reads TGTGCCAGCAGCTTGGGGATAGGGGGCAGCGGCTACGAGCAGTACTTC.

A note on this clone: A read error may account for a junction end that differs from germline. The CDR3 spells CATSFDSRGGTSNEKLFF. The CDR3 DNA sequence: TGTGCCACCAGTTTCGATTCTCGGGGGGGGACATCAAATGAAAAACTGTTTTTT. The chain is built from TRBV2 and TRBJ1-4, with D tentatively TRBD1 (6 bases). Germline assignment: CDR1 SNHLY and CDR2 FYNNEI. The CDR3 has 18 amino acids.

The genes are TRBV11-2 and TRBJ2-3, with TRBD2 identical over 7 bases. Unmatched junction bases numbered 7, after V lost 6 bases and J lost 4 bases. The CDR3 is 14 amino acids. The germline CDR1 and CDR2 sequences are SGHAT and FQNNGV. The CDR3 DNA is TGTGCCAGCAGTTTGGGAGGGAGTGCAGATACGCAGTATTTT. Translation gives CASSLGGSADTQYF.

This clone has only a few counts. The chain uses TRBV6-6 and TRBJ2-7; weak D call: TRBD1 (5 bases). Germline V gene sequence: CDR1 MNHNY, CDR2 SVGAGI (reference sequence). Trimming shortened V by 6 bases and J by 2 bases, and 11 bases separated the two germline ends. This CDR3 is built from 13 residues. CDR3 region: CASSLDRTYEQYF. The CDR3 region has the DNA TGTGCCAGCAGCCTTGACAGAACCTACGAGCAGTACTTC.

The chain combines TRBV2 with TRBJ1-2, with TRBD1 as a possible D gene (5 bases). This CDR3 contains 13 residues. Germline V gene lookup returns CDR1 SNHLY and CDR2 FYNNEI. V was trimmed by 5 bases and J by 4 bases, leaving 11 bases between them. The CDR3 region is CASSPTEAYGYTF. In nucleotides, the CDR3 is TGTGCCAGCAGTCCGACAGAGGCCTATGGCTACACCTTC.

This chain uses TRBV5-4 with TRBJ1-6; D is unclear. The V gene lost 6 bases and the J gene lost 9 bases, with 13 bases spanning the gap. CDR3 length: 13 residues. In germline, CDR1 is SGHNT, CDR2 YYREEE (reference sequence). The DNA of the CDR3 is TGTGCCAGCACCAACAGCGGGTCTTCACCCCTCCACTTT. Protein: CASTNSGSSPLHF.

The CDR3 loop is CASSRQNNSPLHF. CDR3 sequence (DNA): TGTGCCAGTAGTCGACAGAATAATTCACCCCTCCACTTT. This rearrangement joins TRBV19 to TRBJ1-6, with D perhaps TRBD1 (5 bases). V lost 5 bases and J 5 bases, leaving 7 bases between the germline ends. Germline V lookup: CDR1 LNHDA, CDR2 SQIVND (reference sequence). The CDR3 runs to 13 residues. Variable domain in full (rest from reference TRBV19 and TRBJ1-6): DGGITQSPKYLFRKEGQNVTLSCEQNLNHDAMYWYRQDPGQGLRLIYYSQIVNDFQKGDIAEGYSVSREKKESFPLTVTSAQKNPTAFYLCASSRQNNSPLHFGNGTRLTVT.